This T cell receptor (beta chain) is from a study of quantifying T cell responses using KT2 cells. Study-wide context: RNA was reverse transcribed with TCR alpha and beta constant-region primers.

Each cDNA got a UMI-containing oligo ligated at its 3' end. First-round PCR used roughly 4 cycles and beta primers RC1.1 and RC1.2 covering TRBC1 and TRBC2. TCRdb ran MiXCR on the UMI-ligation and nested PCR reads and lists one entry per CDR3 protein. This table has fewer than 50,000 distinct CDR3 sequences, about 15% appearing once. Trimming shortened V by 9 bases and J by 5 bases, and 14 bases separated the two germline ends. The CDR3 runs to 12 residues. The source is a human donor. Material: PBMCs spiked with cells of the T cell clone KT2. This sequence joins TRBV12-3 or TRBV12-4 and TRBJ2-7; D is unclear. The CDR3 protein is CASSFSGNEQYF. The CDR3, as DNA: TGTGCCAGTTCTTTTTCTGGGAACGAGCAGTACTTC.